The clone carrying this T cell receptor (beta chain) was detected a few times. Its antigen is not identified. The V gene's germline CDR1 is LNHNV and CDR2 YYDKDF (reference sequence). Trimming took off 0 bases at V and 2 bases at J, with 7 bases between the two ends. This CDR3 contains 14 residues. The entirety of the isolated RNA underwent reverse transcription, so expressed TCRB transcripts were sequenced. TCRdb's table, derived via immunoSEQ multiplex PCR, lists solely in-frame clones and lacks some. Here the sample spans a few hundred thousand clones, 11% to 15% being singletons. This entry is derived from a study of beta chain features in type 1 diabetes. Broader study findings: Shortening of TCRB CDR3s, moderate but significant, appeared in all four CD4+ subsets of Type 1 diabetes patients.

What was sequenced was naive CD4+ T cells from blood. The J gene is TRBJ1-1, the V gene TRBV15, with D hard to call. This TCR came from a man aged 30 to 45 in good health. The CDR3 loop is CATSRDLINTEAFF. CDR3 coding DNA: TGTGCCACCAGCAGAGATCTAATCAACACTGAAGCTTTCTTT.